Listed below are T cell receptor beta chains from one sample, sequenced in a study of CD8+CD57+ T cells in acquired aplastic anemia. TCRdb recomputed calls from the reads with MiXCR, one row per CDR3 protein. The sample lists around 150,000 distinct CDR3 sequences; about 50% were seen once. Sequenced material: sorted CD4+, CD8+, or CD8+CD57+ T cells (not recorded which) from PBMCs. The receptors shown here come from a human donor with aplastic anemia. Both conserved end residues are part of each CDR3. Each record gives: V gene, clone size, J gene, D gene, CDR3 protein, CDR3 DNA. A D gene is named only where the DNA matches it firmly. Size values are once, few and many counts, or a class for expanded clones, and some rows have none.

TRBV7-9,many,TRBJ1-2,NA,CASSPGRGGGYTF,TGTGCCAGCAGCCCAGGGCGGGGTGGGGGCTACACCTTC
TRBV10-3,many,TRBJ1-2,NA,CAIGRGGTPDGYTF,TGTGCCATCGGAAGAGGAGGGACTCCTGATGGCTACACCTTC
TRBV12-3/TRBV12-4,many,TRBJ2-7,TRBD1,CASRMTGTGEYEQYF,TGTGCCAGCAGAATGACCGGGACAGGAGAGTACGAGCAGTACTTC
TRBV2,once,TRBJ1-1,NA,CASRTTRGSNTEAFF,TGTGCCAGCAGGACGACCCGGGGCTCGAACACTGAAGCTTTCTTT
TRBV25-1,NA,TRBJ2-7,TRBD1,CASSEYWGQGSEQYF,TGTGCCAGCAGTGAATATTGGGGACAGGGGAGCGAGCAGTACTTC
TRBV7-6,many,TRBJ1-2,NA,CASSPSAAAGSGYTF,TGTGCCAGCAGCCCATCCGCGGCGGCGGGCAGTGGCTACACCTTC
TRBV20-1,NA,TRBJ2-7,NA,CSARDERGQYF,TGCAGTGCTAGAGATGAACGGGGGCAGTACTTC
TRBV9,many,TRBJ2-3,NA,CASSANLVGQSTDTQYF,TGTGCCAGCAGCGCCAACCTAGTCGGACAGTCCACAGATACGCAGTATTTT
TRBV13,many,TRBJ1-3,NA,CASRRDGGNTIYF,TGTGCCAGCAGGCGGGACGGGGGAAACACCATATATTTT
TRBV19,NA,TRBJ1-5,NA,CASREGDWNQPQHF,TGTGCCAGTAGGGAGGGGGATTGGAATCAGCCCCAGCATTTT
TRBV7-9,many,TRBJ2-7,NA,CASSVNNEQYF,TGTGCCAGCAGCGTGAATAACGAGCAGTACTTC
TRBV5-8,many,TRBJ2-7,NA,CASSEDRNYEQYF,TGTGCCAGCAGCGAGGACCGGAATTACGAGCAGTACTTC
TRBV6-1,few,TRBJ2-5,TRBD1,CASSLPGTGEQETQYF,TGTGCCAGCAGCCTACCGGGGACAGGGGAACAAGAGACCCAGTACTTC
TRBV20-1,many,TRBJ2-1,TRBD2,CSAKGLAGPSYNEQFF,TGCAGTGCGAAAGGACTAGCGGGGCCCTCCTACAATGAGCAGTTCTTC
TRBV20-1,many,TRBJ1-2,NA,CSASEGDHGYTF,TGCAGTGCTAGTGAAGGGGACCATGGCTACACCTTC
TRBV4-2,many,TRBJ2-7,TRBD2,CASSQGGGSYEQYF,TGTGCCAGCAGCCAGGGGGGGGGAAGCTACGAGCAGTACTTC
TRBV11-1,NA,TRBJ2-1,TRBD1,CASSTGQVNNEQFF,TGTGCCAGCAGCACAGGACAGGTCAACAATGAGCAGTTCTTC
TRBV6-2/TRBV6-3,many,TRBJ1-2,TRBD1,CASSVGQDGYTF,TGTGCCAGCAGTGTGGGACAGGATGGCTACACCTTC
TRBV9,many,TRBJ2-7,NA,CASSLDDSYEQYF,TGTGCCAGCAGCCTTGACGATTCCTACGAGCAGTACTTC
TRBV7-9,NA,TRBJ1-1,NA,CASSSRNTEAFF,TGTGCCAGCAGCTCACGGAACACTGAAGCTTTCTTT
TRBV11-1,once,TRBJ1-2,NA,CASSRALSLPADYGYTF,TGTGCCAGCAGCCGCGCCTTGAGCCTGCCGGCGGACTATGGCTACACCTTC
TRBV6-1,NA,TRBJ2-7,NA,CASSQRGSKQGPDF,TGTGCCAGCAGTCAAAGGGGCTCAAAACAGGGACCGGACTTC